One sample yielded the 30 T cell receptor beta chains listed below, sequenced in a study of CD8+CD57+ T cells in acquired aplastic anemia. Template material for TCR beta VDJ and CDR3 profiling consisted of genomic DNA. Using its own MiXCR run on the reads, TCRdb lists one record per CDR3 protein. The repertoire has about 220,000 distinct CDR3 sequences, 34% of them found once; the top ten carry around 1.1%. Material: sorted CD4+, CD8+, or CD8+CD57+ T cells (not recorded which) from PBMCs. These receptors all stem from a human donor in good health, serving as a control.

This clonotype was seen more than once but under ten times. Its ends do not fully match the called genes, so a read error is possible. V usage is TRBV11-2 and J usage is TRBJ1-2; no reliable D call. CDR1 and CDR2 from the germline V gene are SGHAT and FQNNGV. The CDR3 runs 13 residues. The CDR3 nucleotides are TGTGCCAGCAGCTTAAGCGTGTGGAGTTCATCAAAGTTC. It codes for CASSLSVWSSSKF. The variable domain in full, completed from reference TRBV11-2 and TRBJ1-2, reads EAGVAQSPRYKIIEKRQSVAFWCNPISGHATLYWYQQILGQGPKLLIQFQNNGVVDDSQLPKDRFSAERLKGVDSTLKIQPAKLEDSAVYLCASSLSVWSSSKFGSGTRLTVV.

DNA of the CDR3: TGCAGCGGGAAGGGCGGGTATGGGACCCAGTACTTC. Translated, it gives CSGKGGYGTQYF. This chain links TRBV29-1 with TRBJ2-5; D possibly corresponds to TRBD2 (5 bases). V was trimmed by 7 bases and J by 7 bases, leaving 16 bases between them. Germline values: CDR1 SQVTM, CDR2 ANQGSEA. The CDR3 totals 12 residues.

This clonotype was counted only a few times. For the CDR3, the DNA is TGTGCCAGCAGCCGGAGACAGGGCCCGAACACTGAAGCTTTCTTT. Its protein product is CASSRRQGPNTEAFF. The chain joins TRBV11-2 to TRBJ1-1, with TRBD1 matching over 7 bases. The junction had 7 bases not matched to a gene; V was cut back by 5 bases and J by 1 base. The CDR3 sequence is 15 residues long. Germline V lookup: CDR1 SGHAT, CDR2 FQNNGV. The full variable domain, with the rest looked up from reference TRBV11-2 and TRBJ1-1, is EAGVAQSPRYKIIEKRQSVAFWCNPISGHATLYWYQQILGQGPKLLIQFQNNGVVDDSQLPKDRFSAERLKGVDSTLKIQPAKLEDSAVYLCASSRRQGPNTEAFFGQGTRLTVV.

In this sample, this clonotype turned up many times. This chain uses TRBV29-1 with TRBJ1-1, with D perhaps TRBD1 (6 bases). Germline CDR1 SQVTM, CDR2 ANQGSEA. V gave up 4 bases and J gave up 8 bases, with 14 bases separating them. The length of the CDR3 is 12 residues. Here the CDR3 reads CSVGGPQTEAFF. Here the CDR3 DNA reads TGCAGCGTTGGGGGGCCCCAGACCGAAGCTTTCTTT.

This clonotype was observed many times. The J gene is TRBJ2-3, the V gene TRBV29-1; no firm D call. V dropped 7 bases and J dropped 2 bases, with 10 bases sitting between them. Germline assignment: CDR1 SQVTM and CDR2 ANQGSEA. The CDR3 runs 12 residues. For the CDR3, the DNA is TGCAGCGGGGGATCTTACACAGATACGCAGTATTTT. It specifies CSGGSYTDTQYF.

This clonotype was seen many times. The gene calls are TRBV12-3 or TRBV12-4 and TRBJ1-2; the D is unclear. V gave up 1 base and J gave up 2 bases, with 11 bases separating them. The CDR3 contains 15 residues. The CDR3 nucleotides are TGTGCCAGCAGTTTAGGCCGGAGGGTAAACTATGGCTACACCTTC. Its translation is CASSLGRRVNYGYTF.

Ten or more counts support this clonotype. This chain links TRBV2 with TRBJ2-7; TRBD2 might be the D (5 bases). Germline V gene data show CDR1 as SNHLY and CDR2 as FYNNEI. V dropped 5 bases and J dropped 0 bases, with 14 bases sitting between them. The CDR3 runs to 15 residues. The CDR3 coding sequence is TGTGCCAGCAGTATTCTTCTGGGGAGCTCCTACGAGCAGTACTTC. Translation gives CASSILLGSSYEQYF. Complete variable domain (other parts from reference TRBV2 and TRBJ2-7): EPEVTQTPSHQVTQMGQEVILRCVPISNHLYFYWYRQILGQKVEFLVSFYNNEISEKSEIFDDQFSVERPDGSNFTLKIRSTKLEDSAMYFCASSILLGSSYEQYFGPGTRLTVT.

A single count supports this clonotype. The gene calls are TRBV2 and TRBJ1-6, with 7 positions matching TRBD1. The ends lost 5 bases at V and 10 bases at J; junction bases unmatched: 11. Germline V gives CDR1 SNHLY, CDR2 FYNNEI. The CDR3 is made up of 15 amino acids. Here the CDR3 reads CASSSRTGGRSPLHF. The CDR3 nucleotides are TGTGCCAGCAGTTCCCGGACAGGTGGGAGGTCACCCCTCCACTTT.

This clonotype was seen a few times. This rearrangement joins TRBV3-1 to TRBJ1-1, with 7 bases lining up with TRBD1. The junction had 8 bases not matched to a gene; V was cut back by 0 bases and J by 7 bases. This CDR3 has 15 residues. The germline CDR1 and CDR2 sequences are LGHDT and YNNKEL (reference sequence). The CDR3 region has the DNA TGTGCCAGCAGCCAAGATTGGTCCCGGGACAGTGAAGCTTTCTTT. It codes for CASSQDWSRDSEAFF. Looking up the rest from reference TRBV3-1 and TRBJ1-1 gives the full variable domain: DTAVSQTPKYLVTQMGNDKSIKCEQNLGHDTMYWYKQDSKKFLKIMFSYNNKELIINETVPNRFSPKSPDKAHLNLHINSLELGDSAVYFCASSQDWSRDSEAFFGQGTRLTVV.

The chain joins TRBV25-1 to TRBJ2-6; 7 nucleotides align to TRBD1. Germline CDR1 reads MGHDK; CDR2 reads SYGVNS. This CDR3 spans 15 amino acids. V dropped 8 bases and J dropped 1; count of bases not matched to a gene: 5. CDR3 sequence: CASHRGISGANVLTF. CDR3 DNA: TGTGCCAGCCACAGGGGAATATCTGGGGCCAACGTCCTGACTTTC.

CDR3 DNA: TGTGCCAGCAGCTCCCCCAATTCCTACGAGCAGTACTTC. It is translated as CASSSPNSYEQYF. This chain links TRBV7-9 with TRBJ2-7; D not resolved. V was trimmed by 4 bases and J by 1 base, leaving 8 bases between them. Germline V gene lookup returns CDR1 SEHNR and CDR2 FQNEAQ (reference sequence). The CDR3 sequence is 13 residues long.

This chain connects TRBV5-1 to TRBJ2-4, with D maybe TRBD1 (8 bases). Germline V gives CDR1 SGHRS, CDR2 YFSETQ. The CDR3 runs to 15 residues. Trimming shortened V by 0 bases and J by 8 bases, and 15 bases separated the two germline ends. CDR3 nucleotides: TGCGCCAGCAGCTTGGCCAGGACAGGGAGGGACATTCAGTACTTC. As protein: CASSLARTGRDIQYF.

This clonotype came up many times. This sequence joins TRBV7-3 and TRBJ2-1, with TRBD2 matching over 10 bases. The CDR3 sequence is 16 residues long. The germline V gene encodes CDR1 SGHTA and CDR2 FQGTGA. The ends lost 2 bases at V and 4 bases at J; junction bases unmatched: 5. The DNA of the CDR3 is TGTGCCAGCAGCTTAGCTGGACTAGCGGCATACAATGAGCAGTTCTTC. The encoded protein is CASSLAGLAAYNEQFF.

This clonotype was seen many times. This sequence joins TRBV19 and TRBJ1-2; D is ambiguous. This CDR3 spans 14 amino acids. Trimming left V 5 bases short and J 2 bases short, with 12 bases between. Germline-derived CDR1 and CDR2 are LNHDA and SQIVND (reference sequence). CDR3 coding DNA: TGTGCCAGTAGTCGACTCGACACCAACTATGGCTACACCTTC. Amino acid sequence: CASSRLDTNYGYTF.

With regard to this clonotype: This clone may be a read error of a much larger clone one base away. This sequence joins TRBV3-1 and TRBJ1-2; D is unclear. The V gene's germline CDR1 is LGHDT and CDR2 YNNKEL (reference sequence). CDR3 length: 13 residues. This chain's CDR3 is CASGQVDRGGYTF. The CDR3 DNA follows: TGTGCCAGCGGCCAAGTGGATCGGGGTGGCTACACCTTC.

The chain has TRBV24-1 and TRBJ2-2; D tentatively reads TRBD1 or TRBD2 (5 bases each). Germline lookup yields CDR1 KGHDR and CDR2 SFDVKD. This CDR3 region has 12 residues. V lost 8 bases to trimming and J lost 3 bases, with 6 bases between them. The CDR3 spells CATMGDTGELFF. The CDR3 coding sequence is TGTGCCACCATGGGGGACACCGGGGAGCTGTTTTTT.

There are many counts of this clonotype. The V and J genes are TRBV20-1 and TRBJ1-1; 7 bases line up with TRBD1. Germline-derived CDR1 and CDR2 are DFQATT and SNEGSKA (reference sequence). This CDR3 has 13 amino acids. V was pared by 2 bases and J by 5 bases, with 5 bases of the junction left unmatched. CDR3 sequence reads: CSARRDRVTEAFF. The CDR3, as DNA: TGCAGTGCTAGACGAGACAGGGTAACTGAAGCTTTCTTT.

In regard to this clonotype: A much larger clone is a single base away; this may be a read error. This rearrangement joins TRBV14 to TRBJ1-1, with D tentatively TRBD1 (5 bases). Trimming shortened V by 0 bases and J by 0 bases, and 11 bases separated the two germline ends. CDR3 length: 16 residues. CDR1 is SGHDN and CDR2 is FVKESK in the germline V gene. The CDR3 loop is CASSQDAGALNTEAFF. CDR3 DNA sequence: TGTGCCAGCAGCCAAGATGCCGGGGCGCTGAACACTGAAGCTTTCTTT.

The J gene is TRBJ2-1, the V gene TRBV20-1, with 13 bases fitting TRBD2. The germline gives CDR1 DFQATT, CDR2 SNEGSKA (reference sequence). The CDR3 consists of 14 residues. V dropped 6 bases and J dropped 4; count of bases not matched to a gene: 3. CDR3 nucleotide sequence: TGCAGTGCCCAGGGACTAGCGGGGTACAATGAGCAGTTCTTC. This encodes CSAQGLAGYNEQFF.

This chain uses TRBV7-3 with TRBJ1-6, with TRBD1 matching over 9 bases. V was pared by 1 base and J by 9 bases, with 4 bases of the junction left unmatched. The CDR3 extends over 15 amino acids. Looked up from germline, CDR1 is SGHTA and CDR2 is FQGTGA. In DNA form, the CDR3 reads TGTGCCAGCAGCTTAATGGGACAGGGTAGTTCACCCCTCCACTTT. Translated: CASSLMGQGSSPLHF.

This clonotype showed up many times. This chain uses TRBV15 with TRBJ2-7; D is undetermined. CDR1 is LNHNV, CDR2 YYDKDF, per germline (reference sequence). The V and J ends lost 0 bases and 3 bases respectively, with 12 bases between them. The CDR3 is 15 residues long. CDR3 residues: CATSRDPGEVYEQYF. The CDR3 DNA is TGTGCCACCAGCAGAGATCCTGGCGAGGTCTACGAGCAGTACTTC.

CDR3 bases: TGTGCCAGCAGCACAGGGGGCCATGGCTACACCTTC. It translates to CASSTGGHGYTF. The V gene is TRBV6-1, the J gene TRBJ1-2; 9 bases fit TRBD1. The V gene's germline CDR1 is MNHNS and CDR2 SASEGT. V trimming: 6 bases; J trimming: 6 bases; junction bases outside the gene matches: 2. CDR3 length: 12 residues.

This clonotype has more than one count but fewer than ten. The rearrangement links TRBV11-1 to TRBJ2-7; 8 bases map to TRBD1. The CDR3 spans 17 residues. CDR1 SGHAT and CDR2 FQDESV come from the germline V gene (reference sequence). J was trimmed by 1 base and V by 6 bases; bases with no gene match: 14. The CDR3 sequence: CASRSVKGTGESYEQYF. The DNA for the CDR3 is TGTGCCAGCAGATCGGTTAAAGGGACAGGAGAATCCTACGAGCAGTACTTC.

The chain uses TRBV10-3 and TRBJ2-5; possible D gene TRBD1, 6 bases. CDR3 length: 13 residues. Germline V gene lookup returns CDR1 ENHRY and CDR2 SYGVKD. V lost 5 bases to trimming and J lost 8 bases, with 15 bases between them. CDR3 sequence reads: CAISSGTPNTQYF. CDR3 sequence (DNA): TGTGCCATCAGTTCCGGGACACCAAATACCCAGTACTTC.

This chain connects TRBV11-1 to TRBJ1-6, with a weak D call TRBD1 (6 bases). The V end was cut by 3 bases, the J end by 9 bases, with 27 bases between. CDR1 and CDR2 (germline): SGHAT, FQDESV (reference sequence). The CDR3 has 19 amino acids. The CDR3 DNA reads TGTGCCAGCAGCTTTGGCGAGGGGGGCGGTCTCGGGGGTGGTTCACCCCTCCACTTT. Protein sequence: CASSFGEGGGLGGGSPLHF.

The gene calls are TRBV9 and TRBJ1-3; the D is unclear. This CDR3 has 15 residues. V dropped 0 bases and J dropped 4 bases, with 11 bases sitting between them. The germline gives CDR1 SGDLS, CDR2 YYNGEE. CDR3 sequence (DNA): TGTGCCAGCAGCGTAGAGGCTGGGCGCGGAAACACCATATATTTT. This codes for CASSVEAGRGNTIYF.

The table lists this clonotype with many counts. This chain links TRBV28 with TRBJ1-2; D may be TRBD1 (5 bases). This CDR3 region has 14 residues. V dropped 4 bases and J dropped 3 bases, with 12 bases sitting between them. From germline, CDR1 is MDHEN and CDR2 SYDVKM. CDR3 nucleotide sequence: TGTGCCAGCAGTTCCGGGGGGGGTGACTATGGCTACACCTTC. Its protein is CASSSGGGDYGYTF.

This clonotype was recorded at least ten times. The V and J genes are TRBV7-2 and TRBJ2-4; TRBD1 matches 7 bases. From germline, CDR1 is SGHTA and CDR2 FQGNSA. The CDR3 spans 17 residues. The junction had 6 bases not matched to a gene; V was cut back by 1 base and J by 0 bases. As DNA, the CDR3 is TGTGCCAGCAGCTTAGGGGGGACAGCTCTAGCCAAAAACATTCAGTACTTC. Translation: CASSLGGTALAKNIQYF.

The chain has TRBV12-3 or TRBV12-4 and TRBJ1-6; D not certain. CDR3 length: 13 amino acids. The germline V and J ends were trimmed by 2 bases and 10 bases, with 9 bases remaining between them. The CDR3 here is CASSLKAPSPLHF. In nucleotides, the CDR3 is TGTGCCAGCAGTTTAAAGGCACCCTCACCCCTCCACTTT.

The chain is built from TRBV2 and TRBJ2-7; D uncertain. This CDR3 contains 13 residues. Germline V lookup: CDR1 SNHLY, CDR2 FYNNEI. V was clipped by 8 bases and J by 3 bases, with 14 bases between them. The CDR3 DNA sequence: TGTGCCAGCCGCGTGGGTCCCCTCTACGAGCAGTACTTC. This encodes CASRVGPLYEQYF.